This T cell receptor (beta chain) was sequenced in a study of metastatic and nonmetastatic thyroid tumors. Germline CDR1 is LGHDT and CDR2 is YNNKEL (reference sequence). The germline V and J ends were trimmed by 3 bases and 1 base, with 15 bases remaining between them. CDR3 length: 17 amino acids. TCRdb ran MiXCR on the PCR reads. Among about 24,000 clones listed, under 25% were seen once. No patient had received any treatment before thyroid surgery. This clone was seen ten or more times. The chain carries TRBV3-1 and TRBJ2-2; the D call may be TRBD1 or TRBD2 (6 bases each). This TCR was recovered from a male donor with papillary thyroid cancer or a benign thyroid nodule (not recorded which). Some clones in this sample may be carry-over from other donors' samples. The sample was blood. For the CDR3, the DNA is TGTGCCAGCAGCCAGGGGGGCGGGACCGGGAACACCGGGGAGCTGTTTTTT. As protein: CASSQGGGTGNTGELFF.